Below are 25 T cell receptor beta chains sequenced from a single sample in a study of cytotoxic CD8 clonotypes in ibrutinib-treated CLL. This table comes from immunoSEQ multiplex PCR, and its TCRdb copy is limited to in-frame clones, with some not included. The sample holds about 310,000 clones, 80% seen once. The specimen was PBMCs, collected before ibrutinib treatment. The receptors shown here come from a human donor with chronic lymphocytic leukemia.

This clone was counted only a few times. The chain employs TRBV18 and TRBJ2-1; 8 bases fit TRBD1. CDR1 and CDR2 from the germline V gene are KGHSH and LQKENI. J gave up 6 bases and V 2 bases, and 3 bases lay outside the gene matches. The CDR3 loop spans 14 amino acids. In DNA form, the CDR3 reads TGTGCCAGCTCACCAGGGACAGGCGTCAATGAGCAGTTCTTC. Protein: CASSPGTGVNEQFF. Full variable domain (remainder filled in from reference TRBV18 and TRBJ2-1): NAGVMQNPRHLVRRRGQEARLRCSPMKGHSHVYWYRQLPEEGLKFMVYLQKENIIDESGMPKERFSAEFPKEGPSILRIQQVVRGDSAAYFCASSPGTGVNEQFFGPGTRLTVL.

The gene calls are TRBV5-1 and TRBJ2-2; D unresolved. This CDR3 contains 15 residues. Germline CDR1 is SGHRS and CDR2 is YFSETQ. V gave up 4 bases and J gave up 2 bases, with 12 bases separating them. The CDR3, as DNA: TGCGCCAGCAGCGTCCTTAGTGGAAACACCGGGGAGCTGTTTTTT. It is translated as CASSVLSGNTGELFF.

The chain joins TRBV4-2 to TRBJ2-3; 10 bases are a match to TRBD2. The CDR3 has 18 residues. J lost 6 bases, V lost 0 bases, and 12 bases had no gene match. Per germline, CDR1 LGHNA and CDR2 YNFKEQ. The CDR3 here is CASSQEVPSGRDVDTQYF. CDR3 nucleotides: TGTGCCAGCAGCCAAGAGGTCCCTAGCGGGAGAGATGTTGATACGCAGTATTTT.

CDR3 loop: CASSGDFETQYF. For the CDR3, the DNA is TGTGCCAGCAGCGGGGACTTTGAGACCCAGTACTTC. The rearrangement joins TRBV25-1 to TRBJ2-5; the D gene is possibly TRBD2 (6 bases). CDR3 size: 12 residues. Germline values: CDR1 MGHDK, CDR2 SYGVNS. Trimming stripped 6 bases from V and 5 bases from J, with 10 bases between. Combining the CDR3 with reference TRBV25-1 and TRBJ2-5 gives the whole variable domain EADIYQTPRYLVIGTGKKITLECSQTMGHDKMYWYQQDPGMELHLIHYSYGVNSTEKGDLSSESTVSRIRTEHFPLTLESARPSHTSQYLCASSGDFETQYFGPGTRLLVL.

The rearrangement links TRBV2 to TRBJ2-3; D is possibly TRBD1 (6 bases). Germline CDR1 reads SNHLY; CDR2 reads FYNNEI. V lost 11 bases and J lost 6, with 18 bases in between. This CDR3 contains 13 residues. The CDR3 coding sequence is TGTGCCGGAATCAGGGGAATAGGGGATACGCAGTATTTT. It is translated as CAGIRGIGDTQYF.

This clone has only one observation. The rearrangement links TRBV7-2 to TRBJ2-3; D not certain. V gave up 4 bases and J gave up 5 bases, with 19 bases separating them. The CDR3 runs to 16 residues. Germline-derived CDR1 and CDR2 are SGHTA and FQGNSA. The CDR3 DNA sequence: TGTGCCAGCAGCTCTTTATTTTTGGCCTTCGGAGATACGCAGTATTTT. Residues: CASSSLFLAFGDTQYF.

Written as DNA, the CDR3 is TGTGCCAGCAGCCCGGGGGACAGGGGGTTTGAAAAACTGTTTTTT. Encoded protein: CASSPGDRGFEKLFF. V is TRBV9 and J is TRBJ1-4; TRBD1 aligns across 11 bases. Germline CDR1 SGDLS, CDR2 YYNGEE. This CDR3 is 15 amino acids long. The trim removed 4 bases at V and 7 bases at J, leaving 6 bases unmatched.

The chain recombines TRBV11-1 with TRBJ2-5; a possible D gene is TRBD1 (6 bases). V lost 5 bases and J lost 2, with 18 bases in between. The V gene's germline CDR1 is SGHAT and CDR2 FQDESV (reference sequence). CDR3 length equals 16 residues. The CDR3 nucleotides are TGTGCCAGCAGCCCCCGGGACAACTTGGGGCAAGAGACCCAGTACTTC. Translating it yields CASSPRDNLGQETQYF.

The chain joins TRBV10-3 to TRBJ2-2; D uncertain. Per the germline V gene, CDR1 is ENHRY and CDR2 is SYGVKD. There are 14 residues in the CDR3. Trimming removed 10 bases at V and 0 bases at J, with 12 bases between. DNA of the CDR3: TGTGCCACCAGGCTGGCCGCGAACACCGGGGAGCTGTTTTTT. Protein product: CATRLAANTGELFF.

The rearrangement uses TRBV7-2 and TRBJ2-7; D is possibly TRBD2 (6 bases). Trimming took off 3 bases at V and 7 bases at J, with 16 bases between the two ends. Germline V CDR1 and CDR2: SGHTA, FQGNSA. CDR3 length: 14 amino acids. CDR3 nucleotide sequence: TGTGCCAGCAGCTTCGGGCGGGATCGTTGGGAGCAGTACTTC. As protein: CASSFGRDRWEQYF.

V is TRBV12-5 and J is TRBJ2-2; D not certain. Per germline, CDR1 LGHNT and CDR2 FRNRAP. The germline V and J ends were trimmed by 2 bases and 3 bases, with 16 bases remaining between them. This CDR3 contains 17 residues. The CDR3 DNA reads TGTGCTAGTGGTTTGTCGCTTAGGCAGGATCACACCGGGGAGCTGTTTTTT. Residues: CASGLSLRQDHTGELFF.

This clone was seen a few times. This sequence joins TRBV18 and TRBJ2-2; 8 nucleotides agree with TRBD2. Losses at the gene ends were 5 bases for V and 5 bases for J; bases not matched to a gene: 16. The CDR3 runs 18 residues. The V gene's germline CDR1 is KGHSH and CDR2 LQKENI. CDR3 coding DNA: TGTGCCAGCTCATCTCTTAGTACTAGCGGAGGCCGGACCGGGGAGCTGTTTTTT. Its translation is CASSSLSTSGGRTGELFF.

This chain links TRBV4-3 with TRBJ1-1; D perhaps matches TRBD1 (6 bases). Trimming stripped 2 bases from V and 5 bases from J, with 9 bases between. The CDR3 extends over 13 amino acids. CDR1 and CDR2 (germline): LGHNA, YSLEER. The CDR3 sequence is CASSQTTGTEAFF. The CDR3 DNA reads as TGCGCCAGCAGCCAAACTACAGGGACTGAAGCTTTCTTT.

The chain joins TRBV10-2 to TRBJ1-1, with D possibly being TRBD1 (5 bases). V lost 2 bases and J lost 0, with 7 bases in between. Germline V lookup: CDR1 WSHSY, CDR2 SAAADI. CDR3 length: 14 residues. CDR3 DNA: TGCGCCAGCAGTGAGGCAGGGCTGAACACTGAAGCTTTCTTT. It codes for CASSEAGLNTEAFF.

The V gene is TRBV11-2, the J gene TRBJ2-7; 15 bases line up with TRBD2. The CDR3 has 18 amino acids. Germline V lookup: CDR1 SGHAT, CDR2 FQNNGV. Trimming removed 4 bases from V and 2 bases from J; junction bases left unmatched: 9. This CDR3 is CASSYWTSGRDFTYEQYF. CDR3 DNA: TGTGCCAGCAGCTACTGGACTAGCGGGAGGGACTTCACCTACGAGCAGTACTTC.

This clone was seen only a few times. This chain connects TRBV7-2 to TRBJ1-2; D call uncertain. Trimming left V 2 bases short and J 4 bases short, with 8 bases between. The CDR3 totals 13 residues. The germline V gene encodes CDR1 SGHTA and CDR2 FQGNSA. The chain's CDR3 is CASSLQVIYGYTF. CDR3 sequence (DNA): TGTGCCAGCAGCTTACAGGTGATCTATGGCTACACCTTC.

This chain uses TRBV9 with TRBJ2-7, with TRBD2 matching over 8 bases. Per germline, CDR1 SGDLS and CDR2 YYNGEE. The V segment lost 4 bases and the J segment 6 bases; nucleotides outside the gene matches: 15. The CDR3 has 16 residues. CDR3 sequence reads: CASSPPEGRGAFEQYF. In DNA form, the CDR3 reads TGTGCCAGCAGCCCTCCTGAGGGGCGGGGGGCCTTCGAGCAGTACTTC.

The gene calls are TRBV7-9 and TRBJ1-2, with D hard to call. From germline, CDR1 is SEHNR and CDR2 FQNEAQ (reference sequence). The CDR3 consists of 15 residues. V lost 5 bases and J 2 bases, leaving 15 bases between the germline ends. Written as DNA, the CDR3 is TGTGCCAGCAGCCAATCCCGGCCAGCAAACTATGGCTACACCTTC. This translates into CASSQSRPANYGYTF.

To note about this clone: Other nucleotide sequences in the sample specify the same CDR3. This rearrangement joins TRBV7-8 to TRBJ2-3; the D gene could be TRBD1 or TRBD2 (5 bases each). V was shortened by 4 bases and J by 0 bases, with 8 bases between the two germline ends. The CDR3 is made up of 14 amino acids. Germline lookup yields CDR1 SGHVS and CDR2 FQNEAQ. The CDR3 nucleotides read TGTGCCAGCAGCTCACGGGACAGCACAGATACGCAGTATTTT. This codes for CASSSRDSTDTQYF.

This chain connects TRBV18 to TRBJ1-3; D gene unclear. The CDR3 is 16 amino acids. V was pared by 3 bases and J by 0 bases, with 12 bases between. The V gene's germline CDR1 is KGHSH and CDR2 LQKENI. The CDR3 reads CASSPRRPDSGNTIYF. In DNA form, the CDR3 reads TGTGCCAGCTCACCCCGAAGGCCCGACTCTGGAAACACCATATATTTT.

The chain recombines TRBV6-5 with TRBJ2-5; no clear D gene. The germline V and J ends were trimmed by 2 bases and 1 base, with 11 bases remaining between them. Germline values: CDR1 MNHEY, CDR2 SVGAGI. This CDR3 region has 15 residues. CDR3 in amino acids: CASSYAAVPQETQYF. For the CDR3, the DNA is TGTGCCAGCAGTTACGCGGCCGTTCCCCAAGAGACCCAGTACTTC.

This clone was seen more than once but under ten times. This chain connects TRBV27 to TRBJ2-1, with 12 positions matching TRBD2. CDR3 length: 15 residues. The germline gives CDR1 MNHEY, CDR2 SMNVEV (reference sequence). Trimming removed 5 bases from V and 7 bases from J; junction bases left unmatched: 6. The CDR3: CASSTGLAGINEQFF. The DNA for the CDR3 is TGTGCCAGCAGTACGGGACTAGCGGGTATTAATGAGCAGTTCTTC.

The chain has TRBV6-5 and TRBJ1-2; possible D gene TRBD1, 5 bases. Germline CDR1 is MNHEY and CDR2 is SVGAGI. Deletions cut 4 bases from V and 3 bases from J, with 12 bases between. This CDR3 is 14 amino acids long. The CDR3 nucleotides are TGTGCCAGCAGTTGGGCCGCAGGGTACTATGGCTACACCTTC. Its protein is CASSWAAGYYGYTF.

Written as DNA, the CDR3 is TGTGCCAGCAGAGGGAGCTCTGGGGCCAACGTCCTGACTTTC. It encodes CASRGSSGANVLTF. V and J are TRBV27 and TRBJ2-6, with a weak D call TRBD2 (5 bases). The V and J ends lost 6 bases and 0 bases respectively, with 6 bases between them. The length of the CDR3 is 14 residues. Germline values: CDR1 MNHEY, CDR2 SMNVEV (reference sequence).

The J gene is TRBJ2-3, the V gene TRBV5-1, with D possibly being TRBD1 or TRBD2 (5 bases each). Trimming took off 0 bases at V and 9 bases at J, with 14 bases between the two ends. CDR1 is SGHRS and CDR2 is YFSETQ in the germline V gene. The CDR3 consists of 14 residues. The CDR3 here is CASSLVGAEGTQYF. The DNA for the CDR3 is TGCGCCAGCAGCTTGGTTGGGGCCGAGGGCACGCAGTATTTT.